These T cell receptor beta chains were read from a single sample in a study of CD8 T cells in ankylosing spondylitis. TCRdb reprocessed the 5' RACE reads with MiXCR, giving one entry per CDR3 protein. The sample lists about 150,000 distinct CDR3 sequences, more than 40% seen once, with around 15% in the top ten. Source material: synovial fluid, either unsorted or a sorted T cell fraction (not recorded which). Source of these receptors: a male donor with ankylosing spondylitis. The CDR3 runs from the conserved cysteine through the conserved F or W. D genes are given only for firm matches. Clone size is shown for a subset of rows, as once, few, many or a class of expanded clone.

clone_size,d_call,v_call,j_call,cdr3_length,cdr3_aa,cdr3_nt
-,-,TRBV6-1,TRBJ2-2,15,CASSRQGGGPGELFF,TGTGCCAGCAGTAGGCAGGGGGGGGGGCCCGGGGAGCTGTTTTTT
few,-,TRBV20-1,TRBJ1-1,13,CSARLGDNTEAFF,TGCAGTGCTAGGCTGGGAGATAACACTGAAGCTTTCTTT
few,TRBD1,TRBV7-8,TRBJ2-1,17,CASSYGTGALLSNEQFF,TGTGCCAGCAGCTACGGGACAGGGGCTCTTCTAAGCAATGAGCAGTTCTTC
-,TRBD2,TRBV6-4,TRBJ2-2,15,CASSPGLAPTGELFF,TGTGCCAGCAGTCCGGGACTAGCACCCACCGGGGAGCTGTTTTTT
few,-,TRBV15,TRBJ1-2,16,CATSRGWQEKAYGYTF,TGTGCCACCAGCAGAGGTTGGCAGGAGAAAGCCTATGGCTACACCTTC
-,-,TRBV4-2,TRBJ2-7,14,CASSQHTLRYEQYF,TGTGCCAGCAGCCAACACACCTTGCGCTACGAGCAGTACTTC
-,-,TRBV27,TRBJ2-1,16,CASSFRRDISYNEQFF,TGTGCCAGCAGTTTCCGGCGGGATATCTCCTACAATGAGCAGTTCTTC
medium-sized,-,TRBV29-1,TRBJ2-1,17,CSVEESTVTMSLNEQFF,TGCAGCGTTGAAGAATCTACAGTGACAATGTCTCTTAATGAGCAGTTCTTC
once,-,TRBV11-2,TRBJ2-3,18,CASSLWRFVTEDTDTQYF,TGTGCCAGCAGCTTATGGCGTTTTGTTACAGAAGACACAGATACGCAGTATTTT
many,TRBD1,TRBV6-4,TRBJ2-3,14,CASSPAGGADTQYF,TGTGCCAGCAGCCCGGCAGGGGGCGCAGATACGCAGTATTTT
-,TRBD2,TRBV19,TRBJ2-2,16,CASQGLAGPNTGELFF,TGTGCCAGTCAGGGACTAGCGGGTCCGAACACCGGGGAGCTGTTTTTT